This T cell receptor (beta chain) was captured by sequencing in a study of monozygotic twins with inflammatory bowel disease. Reanalyzing the 5' RACE reads, TCRdb keeps one entry per CDR3 protein, without DNA. The record lists around 97,000 distinct CDR3 sequences, of which the ten most abundant hold under 2.5%. Germline CDR1 reads ENHRY; CDR2 reads SYGVKD. This CDR3 is 14 amino acids long. The TCR comes from a human donor with ulcerative colitis or Crohn's disease, or a healthy co-twin of an affected twin (not recorded which). Sequences were obtained from blood. The rearrangement links TRBV10-3 to TRBJ2-7; TCRdb names TRBD1, which stays unverified in the absence of DNA. The CDR3 loop is CAISQTGLPYEQYF.